This T cell receptor beta chain was recorded in a study of blood T cell repertoires in COVID-19 (dated by TCRdb to 2018 to 2021). With regard to the full study: Samples covering the acute and convalescent phases of COVID-19 were provided by collaborators in the United States, Italy and Spain. The material from the prospective study consisted of cDNA or gDNA derived from T cells, B-cell-depleted T cells, or PBMCs. Subjects who had been exposed to COVID-19, were actively infected with it, or had recovered from it provided the deeply sampled blood TCRbeta repertoires that made up the dataset. A freely available public database, intended as a resource for researchers studying the immune response to SARS-CoV-2, is where the repertoires were released. Samples came from the ongoing ImmuneRACE study (first 160 participants) plus 1,254 subjects from 6 global collaborators. A de-identified subject ID, COVID-19 status, age in years and sex were almost always included in the sample metadata. HLA class I and class II types, where available, came from metadata supplied by the sample provider rather than from assay-based typing.

TCRbeta CDR3 regions were amplified from genomic DNA by means of the immunoSEQ Assay, a bias-controlled multiplex PCR. Per the authors' processing: The number of nucleated cells in each sample was estimated from the amplification of reference gene primers within the assay. To quantify the absolute abundance of each unique TCRbeta CDR3 rearrangement, sequence reads were collapsed and filtered. Productive Simpson clonality was computed per sample as the square root of Simpson's diversity index over productive rearrangements. TCRdb carries this immuneACCESS record with in-frame sequences only. Its versions omit some clonotypes, under half of them owing to an unresolved V gene in the studies checked, with the rest unexplained. V, J and clone size are taken as reported in that table, and D and trimming were inferred from the DNA itself. The sample profile shows around 250,000 clones; 90% of them were found once. The ten largest clones represent roughly 2% of the sample.

Beyond this particular receptor, the publication reports: The amount of clinical and demographic metadata varied by source and participant and was provided uncurated.

A remark on this clone: Its antigen has not been determined. No much larger clonotype is one base removed from it; base qualities were not supplied.

At one collaborating source in Seattle, patients were enrolled during active infection and were followed longitudinally through the course of disease. Collaborating institutions collected whole blood in K2EDTA tubes following their own protocols. For TCRbeta analysis, collaborators shipped samples in one of three forms: frozen whole blood, isolated PBMCs, or DNA extracted from either of those sample types. CDR1 SGHTA and CDR2 FQGTGA are derived from the germline V gene. Counted from cysteine to phenylalanine, this CDR3 has 14 amino acids. The sequence is cut down to CDR3 DNA, 42 bases in frame from base 1. Here V drops 6 bases and J drops 7 bases, and the junction holds 10 bases not matched to any gene.

What was sequenced was peripheral blood. This receptor was taken from an older woman with COVID-19, enrolled during active disease. The rearranged chain carries TRBV7-3 and TRBJ2-3, with 7 middle bases fitting TRBD1. The nucleotide sequence is TGTGCCAGCAGTTCATCTAACAGGGGACATACGCAGTATTTT. This encodes CASSSSNRGHTQYF.